This T cell receptor (beta chain) originates from a study of cytomegalovirus exposure and HLA in healthy donors. Study information: In a previous analysis, 117 million unique TCR beta sequences were found from 150 million to 200 million T cells.

The CDR3 extends over 15 amino acids. V shed 4 bases and J shed 1 base, with 14 bases lying between them. Germline CDR1 and CDR2: SGHRS and YFSETQ. The PCR ran on 60 Vbeta and 13 Jbeta primers. Measured with immunoSEQ multiplex PCR; TCRdb has only the in-frame clones, and not every one. The table records about 92,000 clones, 60% to 80% of them present only once. The specimen was PBMCs. The source is a man between 45 and 60 years old in good health and CMV-seropositive. The gene calls are TRBV5-1 and TRBJ1-1; D remains ambiguous. The chain's CDR3 is CASSLAGKENTEAFF. DNA for the CDR3: TGCGCCAGCAGCCTGGCCGGGAAGGAGAACACTGAAGCTTTCTTT.